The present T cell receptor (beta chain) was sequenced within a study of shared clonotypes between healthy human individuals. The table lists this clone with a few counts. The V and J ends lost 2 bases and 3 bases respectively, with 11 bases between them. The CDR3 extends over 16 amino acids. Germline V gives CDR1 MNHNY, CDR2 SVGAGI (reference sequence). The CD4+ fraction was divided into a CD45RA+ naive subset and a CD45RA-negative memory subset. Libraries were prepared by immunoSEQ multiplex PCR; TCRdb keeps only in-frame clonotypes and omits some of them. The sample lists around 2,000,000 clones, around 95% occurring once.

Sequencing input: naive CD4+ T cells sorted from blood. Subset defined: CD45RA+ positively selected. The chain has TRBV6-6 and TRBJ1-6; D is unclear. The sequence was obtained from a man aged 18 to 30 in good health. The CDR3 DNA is TGTGCCAGCAGTTACACGGACCCCTTCTATAATTCACCCCTCCACTTT. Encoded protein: CASSYTDPFYNSPLHF.